This T cell receptor beta chain was captured by sequencing in a study of blood T cell repertoires in COVID-19. Study summary: PBMCs, B-cell-depleted T cells, or T cells provided the cDNA or gDNA that made up the material.

Seattle cases were enrolled at active infection and followed longitudinally. The germline V gene has CDR1 LGHNA and CDR2 YSLEER. This CDR3 contains 14 residues. The junction had 4 bases not matched to a gene; V was cut back by 0 bases and J by 7 bases. Assay: immunoSEQ multiplex PCR; the TCRdb copy retains only in-frame clones and omits some. The data show just over 350,000 clones, approximately 86% seen once. This chain joins TRBV4-3 and TRBJ2-7, with 9 bases lining up with TRBD1. The clonotype comes from a woman aged 55-70 years with COVID-19, enrolled during active disease. The sample was peripheral blood. The CDR3 nucleotides are TGCGCCAGCAGCCAAGAAACAGGGGGCTGGGAGCAGTACTTC. It encodes CASSQETGGWEQYF.